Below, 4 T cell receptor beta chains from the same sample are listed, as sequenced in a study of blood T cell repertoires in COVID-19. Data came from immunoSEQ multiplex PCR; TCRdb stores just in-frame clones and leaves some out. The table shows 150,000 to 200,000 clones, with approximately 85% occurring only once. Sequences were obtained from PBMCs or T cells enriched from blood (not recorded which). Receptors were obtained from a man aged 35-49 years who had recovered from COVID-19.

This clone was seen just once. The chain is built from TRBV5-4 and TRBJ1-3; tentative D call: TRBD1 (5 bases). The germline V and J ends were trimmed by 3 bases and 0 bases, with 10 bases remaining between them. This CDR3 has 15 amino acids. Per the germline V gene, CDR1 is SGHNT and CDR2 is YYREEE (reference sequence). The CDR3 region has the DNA TGTGCCAGCAGCTGGGGGGGAACCTCTGGAAACACCATATATTTT. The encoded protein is CASSWGGTSGNTIYF.

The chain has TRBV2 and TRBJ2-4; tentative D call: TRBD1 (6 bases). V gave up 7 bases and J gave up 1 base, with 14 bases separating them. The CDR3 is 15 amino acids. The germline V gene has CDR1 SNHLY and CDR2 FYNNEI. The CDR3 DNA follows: TGTGCCAGCATGAGACAGGAGTTGGCCAAAAACATTCAGTACTTC. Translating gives CASMRQELAKNIQYF. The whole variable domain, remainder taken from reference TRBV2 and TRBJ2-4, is EPEVTQTPSHQVTQMGQEVILRCVPISNHLYFYWYRQILGQKVEFLVSFYNNEISEKSEIFDDQFSVERPDGSNFTLKIRSTKLEDSAMYFCASMRQELAKNIQYFGAGTRLSVL.

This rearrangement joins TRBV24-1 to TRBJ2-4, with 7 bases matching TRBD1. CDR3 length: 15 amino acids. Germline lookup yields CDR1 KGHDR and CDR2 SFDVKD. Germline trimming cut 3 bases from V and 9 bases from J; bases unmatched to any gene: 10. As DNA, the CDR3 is TGTGCCACCAGTGATGGGGACAACTCAGGGGGCATTCAGTACTTC. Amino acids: CATSDGDNSGGIQYF.

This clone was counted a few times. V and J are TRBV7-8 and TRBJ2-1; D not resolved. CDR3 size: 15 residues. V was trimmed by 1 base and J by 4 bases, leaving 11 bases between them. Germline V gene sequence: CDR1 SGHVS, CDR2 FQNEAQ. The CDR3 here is CASSLVPGRYNEQFF. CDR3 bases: TGTGCCAGCAGCTTAGTCCCCGGCAGGTACAATGAGCAGTTCTTC.